The source of this TCR beta chain is a study of Graves' ophthalmopathy and Graves' hyperthyroidism. Findings and limits, study-wide: The model reached approximately 70% sensitivity and approximately 72% specificity for predicting ophthalmopathy progression.

This clonotype has at least ten counts. The antigen remains unidentified. RNA transcripts yielded amplified TCR beta CDR3 regions. HTBI-primed RT-PCR formed the first round, and a multiplex PCR formed the second. TCRdb reanalysed the multiplex PCR reads using MiXCR and keeps one entry per CDR3 protein. The table shows over a million distinct CDR3 sequences, with about two fifths occurring only once. The CDR3 is 15 amino acids. Germline assignment: CDR1 LNHNV and CDR2 YYDKDF (reference sequence). V lost 3 bases and J 0 bases, leaving 8 bases between the germline ends. The receptor was derived from an adult man with Graves' hyperthyroidism. This chain uses TRBV15 with TRBJ2-2; perhaps TRBD1 as D (6 bases). The sequencing sample was made of peripheral blood or thyroid tissue (not recorded which). The CDR3 sequence is CATSSGTSNTGELFF. CDR3 bases: TGTGCCACCAGCAGCGGGACATCGAACACCGGGGAGCTGTTTTTT. The complete variable domain, with remaining parts taken from reference TRBV15 and TRBJ2-2, reads DAMVIQNPRYQVTQFGKPVTLSCSQTLNHNVMYWYQQKSSQAPKLLFHYYDKDFNNEADTPDNFQSRRPNTSFCFLDIRSPGLGDTAMYLCATSSGTSNTGELFFGEGSRLTVL.